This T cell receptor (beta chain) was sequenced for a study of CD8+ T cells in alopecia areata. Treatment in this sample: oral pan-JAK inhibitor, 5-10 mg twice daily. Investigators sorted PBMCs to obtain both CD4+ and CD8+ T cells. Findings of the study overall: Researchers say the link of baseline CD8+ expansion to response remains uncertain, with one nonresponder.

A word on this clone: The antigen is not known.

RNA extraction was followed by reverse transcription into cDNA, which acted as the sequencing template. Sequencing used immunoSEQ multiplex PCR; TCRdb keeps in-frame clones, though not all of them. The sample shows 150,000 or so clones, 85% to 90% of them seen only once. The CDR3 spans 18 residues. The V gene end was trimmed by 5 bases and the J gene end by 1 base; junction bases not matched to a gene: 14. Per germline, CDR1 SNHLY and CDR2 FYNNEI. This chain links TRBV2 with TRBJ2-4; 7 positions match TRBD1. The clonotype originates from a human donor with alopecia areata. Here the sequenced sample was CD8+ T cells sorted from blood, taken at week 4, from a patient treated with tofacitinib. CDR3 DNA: TGTGCCAGCAGTCGCCCGACAGACAGGGAATGGGCCAAAAACATTCAGTACTTC. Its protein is CASSRPTDREWAKNIQYF.